This T cell receptor beta chain was captured by sequencing in a study of brain metastases from non-small cell lung cancer. Sequenced by immunoSEQ multiplex PCR; TCRdb stores in-frame clones only, minus some. Of roughly 2,300 clones in the sample, about 83% were seen once. The CDR3 spans 14 residues. V shed 7 bases and J 0 bases; nucleotides not matched to a gene: 5. Germline V gives CDR1 GTSNPN, CDR2 SVGIG (reference sequence). The V call is TRBV30, the J call TRBJ1-3, with 8 bases lining up with TRBD1. The specimen sequenced was tumor-adjacent normal tissue. The receptor's source is a donor aged 40 or older with non-small cell lung cancer. The CDR3 region is CASDRGTSGNTIYF. DNA of the CDR3: TGTGCCTCTGACAGGGGTACCTCTGGAAACACCATATATTTT. Supplemented by reference TRBV30 and TRBJ1-3, the full variable domain reads SQTIHQWPATLVQPVGSPLSLECTVEGTSNPNLYWYRQAAGRGLQLLFYSVGIGQISSEVPQNLSASRPQDRQFILSSKKLLLSDSGFYLCASDRGTSGNTIYFGEGSWLTVV.